One and the same sample provided the 21 T cell receptor beta chains below, sequenced in a study of T cells after somatic rescue of genetic block. Using immunoSEQ multiplex PCR, the repertoire was profiled, and TCRdb retains in-frame clones only, with some absent. The table has 55,000 to 75,000 clones, 85% to 95% seen once. The sequenced material came from peripheral blood mononuclear cells (PBMCs). These receptors came from a man aged 35 to 55.

The V gene is TRBV4-1, the J gene TRBJ2-3, with TRBD2 matching 7 bases. Trimming cost V 0 bases and J 4 bases; bases outside gene matches: 4. From germline, CDR1 is MGHRA and CDR2 YSYEKL. The CDR3 is 15 amino acids. CDR3 nucleotides: TGCGCCAGCAGCCAAGATGCGGGGGTGGCAGATACGCAGTATTTT. Protein sequence: CASSQDAGVADTQYF.

This clone was seen only once. The chain combines TRBV10-1 with TRBJ2-7; 11 bases agree with TRBD1. V shed 6 bases and J 5 bases; nucleotides not matched to a gene: 9. This CDR3 has 15 residues. From germline, CDR1 is WNHNN and CDR2 SYGVQD (reference sequence). The CDR3 loop reads CASRPGQGEIDEQYF. The CDR3 DNA is TGCGCCAGCAGACCGGGACAGGGGGAAATCGACGAGCAGTACTTC.

CDR3 protein: CASRNGGTTERAFF. The CDR3 region has the DNA TGTGCCAGCAGGAACGGGGGGACAACTGAGAGGGCTTTCTTT. V and J are TRBV2 and TRBJ1-1; tentatively, D is TRBD1 (6 bases). CDR3 length equals 14 residues. V was trimmed by 6 bases and J by 11 bases, leaving 22 bases between them. Germline CDR1 SNHLY, CDR2 FYNNEI. The full variable domain, completed using reference TRBV2 and TRBJ1-1, is EPEVTQTPSHQVTQMGQEVILRCVPISNHLYFYWYRQILGQKVEFLVSFYNNEISEKSEIFDDQFSVERPDGSNFTLKIRSTKLEDSAMYFCASRNGGTTERAFFGQGTRLTVV.

The chain employs TRBV19 and TRBJ1-1; D is unresolved. CDR3 size: 14 residues. In germline, CDR1 is LNHDA, CDR2 SQIVND (reference sequence). V was shortened by 2 bases and J by 0 bases, with 7 bases between the two germline ends. CDR3 loop: CASSITQVNTEAFF. CDR3 bases: TGTGCCAGTAGTATAACTCAAGTGAACACTGAAGCTTTCTTT.

V gene TRBV6-6 combines with J gene TRBJ1-2; possibly TRBD1 for D (5 bases). The V gene lost 2 bases and the J gene lost 3 bases, with 10 bases spanning the gap. The CDR3 extends over 14 amino acids. Germline V lookup: CDR1 MNHNY, CDR2 SVGAGI (reference sequence). The CDR3 reads CASSYGDGHYGYTF. DNA of the CDR3: TGTGCCAGCAGTTACGGGGACGGGCACTATGGCTACACCTTC.

This sequence joins TRBV5-1 and TRBJ1-2, with 10 bases matching TRBD1. Per the germline V gene, CDR1 is SGHRS and CDR2 is YFSETQ. This CDR3 spans 15 amino acids. V was pared by 0 bases and J by 4 bases, with 3 bases of the junction left unmatched. Written as DNA, the CDR3 is TGCGCCAGCAGCTTGGGGGGACAGGGGCGCTATGGCTACACCTTC. Amino acid sequence: CASSLGGQGRYGYTF.

The chain recombines TRBV4-1 with TRBJ2-7; TRBD1 is a possible D gene (6 bases). This CDR3 region has 16 residues. The V gene lost 1 base and the J gene lost 2 bases, with 15 bases spanning the gap. Germline V gives CDR1 MGHRA, CDR2 YSYEKL. For the CDR3, the DNA is TGCGCCAGCAGCCAAGGTTTTCAGGGGATGCCCTACGAGCAGTACTTC. Amino acid sequence: CASSQGFQGMPYEQYF.

This rearrangement joins TRBV2 to TRBJ1-5; the D gene is possibly TRBD1 (6 bases). CDR3 length: 14 residues. The V gene lost 2 bases and the J gene lost 7 bases, with 12 bases spanning the gap. From germline, CDR1 is SNHLY and CDR2 FYNNEI. The CDR3 DNA follows: TGTGCCAGCAGTGAATGGTCAGGGGACCAGCCCCAGCATTTT. Amino acids: CASSEWSGDQPQHF.

The genes are TRBV6-6 and TRBJ2-1, with D uncertain. Germline V CDR1 and CDR2: MNHNY, SVGAGI (reference sequence). The V gene lost 4 bases and the J gene lost 6 bases, with 4 bases spanning the gap. This CDR3 contains 11 residues. The DNA for the CDR3 is TGTGCCAGCAGTTCGGGCAATGAGCAGTTCTTC. Translating it yields CASSSGNEQFF.

This chain joins TRBV23-1 and TRBJ2-7; 9 bases are shared with TRBD1. TRBV23-1 is an ORF for which the function is uncertain. The CDR3 runs 16 residues. Germline trimming cut 3 bases from V and 1 base from J; bases unmatched to any gene: 7. The CDR3 is CASSQPYGTGSYEQYF. The CDR3, as DNA: TGCGCCAGCAGTCAGCCCTACGGGACAGGGTCCTACGAGCAGTACTTC.

The gene calls are TRBV6-5 and TRBJ1-6; D is undetermined. Germline V CDR1 and CDR2: MNHEY, SVGAGI. The CDR3 consists of 15 residues. Trimming stripped 0 bases from V and 10 bases from J, with 13 bases between. The CDR3 DNA is TGTGCCAGCAGTTACTCGCGGGAGGGTAGGTCACCCCTCCACTTT. Protein product: CASSYSREGRSPLHF.

The V and J genes are TRBV9 and TRBJ2-5; 9 positions agree with TRBD1. This CDR3 region has 16 residues. The V segment lost 3 bases and the J segment 3 bases; nucleotides outside the gene matches: 9. Germline CDR1 is SGDLS and CDR2 is YYNGEE. CDR3 region: CASSAPRDRVEETQYF. The CDR3 DNA reads as TGTGCCAGCAGCGCCCCTAGGGACAGGGTCGAAGAGACCCAGTACTTC.

The V gene is TRBV6-5, the J gene TRBJ2-2; D might be TRBD2 (5 bases). Germline CDR1 reads MNHEY; CDR2 reads SVGAGI. V was clipped by 9 bases and J by 6 bases, with 17 bases between them. The CDR3 covers 14 residues. The CDR3 here is CASSGIRKAGELFF. The CDR3 DNA is TGTGCCAGTTCGGGAATCAGGAAGGCCGGGGAGCTGTTTTTT.

V gene TRBV6-6 combines with J gene TRBJ1-1; D ambiguous. Between the trimmed V and J ends, which lost 2 bases and 2 bases, there was a span of 6 bases. CDR1 is MNHNY and CDR2 is SVGAGI in the germline V gene (reference sequence). The CDR3 is 13 amino acids. CDR3 nucleotide sequence: TGTGCCAGCAGTTACGCATCAAACACTGAAGCTTTCTTT. Encoded protein: CASSYASNTEAFF.

The chain recombines TRBV6-1 with TRBJ2-3, with 13 bases matching TRBD2. CDR1 is MNHNS, CDR2 SASEGT, per germline. The length of the CDR3 is 15 residues. V shed 2 bases, J shed 4 bases, and the junction held 0 bases outside the gene matches. CDR3 bases: TGTGCCAGCAGTGAAACTAGCGGGGGGGCAGATACGCAGTATTTT. It translates to CASSETSGGADTQYF.

The chain links TRBV5-4 to TRBJ2-6, with D tentatively TRBD1 or TRBD2 (6 bases each). CDR3 length: 17 amino acids. V lost 4 bases and J lost 0, with 14 bases in between. Germline loops: CDR1 SGHNT, CDR2 YYREEE (reference sequence). CDR3 DNA: TGTGCCAGCAGCAAGGGGGGAGCCGGCTCTGGGGCCAACGTCCTGACTTTC. Translation gives CASSKGGAGSGANVLTF. The full variable domain, with the rest looked up from reference TRBV5-4 and TRBJ2-6, is ETGVTQSPTHLIKTRGQQVTLRCSSQSGHNTVSWYQQALGQGPQFIFQYYREEENGRGNFPPRFSGLQFPNYSSELNVNALELDDSALYLCASSKGGAGSGANVLTFGAGSRLTVL.

The genes are TRBV4-3 and TRBJ2-1, with D unresolved. The CDR3 is 15 residues long. Trimming stripped 0 bases from V and 3 bases from J, with 9 bases between. Germline CDR1 reads LGHNA; CDR2 reads YSLEER. CDR3 in amino acids: CASSQDRGSYNEQFF. CDR3 nucleotides: TGCGCCAGCAGCCAAGATCGTGGTAGCTACAATGAGCAGTTCTTC.

V and J are TRBV5-1 and TRBJ1-2; TRBD1 might be the D (5 bases). CDR1 is SGHRS and CDR2 is YFSETQ in the germline V gene. The V and J ends lost 0 bases and 5 bases respectively, with 11 bases between them. There are 14 residues in the CDR3. The CDR3: CASSLEGVGYGYTF. In DNA form, the CDR3 reads TGCGCCAGCAGCTTGGAAGGGGTGGGATATGGCTACACCTTC.

Only one count was recorded for this clone. The V and J genes are TRBV9 and TRBJ1-6; 9 positions agree with TRBD1. This CDR3 region has 15 residues. After removal of 3 bases from V and 6 bases from J, the junction contained 4 bases not matched to a gene. Per the germline V gene, CDR1 is SGDLS and CDR2 is YYNGEE. The chain's CDR3 is CASSDRGLRNSPLHF. CDR3 coding DNA: TGTGCCAGCAGCGACAGGGGGCTACGTAATTCACCCCTCCACTTT.

V usage is TRBV27 and J usage is TRBJ1-2, with D hard to call. Trimming pared 6 bases from V and 7 bases from J, leaving 21 bases between. The CDR3 totals 15 residues. CDR1 is MNHEY, CDR2 SMNVEV, per germline (reference sequence). This CDR3 reads CASSPSPRDDFGYTF. CDR3 nucleotides: TGTGCCAGCAGCCCGTCTCCCCGAGATGACTTTGGCTACACCTTC.

The V call is TRBV6-6, the J call TRBJ1-1, with D perhaps matching TRBD1 (6 bases). V was trimmed by 3 bases and J by 10 bases, leaving 12 bases between them. Germline V gene data show CDR1 as MNHNY and CDR2 as SVGAGI (reference sequence). The CDR3 has 12 amino acids. CDR3 amino acids: CASSYSAGAAFF. The CDR3 DNA reads TGTGCCAGCAGTTATTCGGCAGGGGCAGCTTTCTTT.